Listed below are T cell receptor beta chains from one sample, sequenced in a study of cytomegalovirus exposure and HLA in healthy donors. The method was immunoSEQ multiplex PCR; TCRdb's version includes in-frame clones alone and lacks a portion of them. This table has about 78,000 clones, roughly 63% appearing once. The sequencing input was PBMCs. The receptors were sampled from a man aged 25 to 40 in good health and CMV-seropositive. Each CDR3 is given with its conserved first and last residue. Fields, in order: D gene, V gene, clone size, J gene, CDR3 DNA, CDR3 protein. The D gene is left open where the match is weak. Clone size is given for some rows only: seen once, a few or many times, or a class if the clone is expanded.

d_call: NA
v_call: TRBV7-9
clone_size: NA
j_call: TRBJ2-7
cdr3_nt: TGTGCCAGCAGCGGTGAGACTAGTTCCTACGAGCAGTACTTC
cdr3_aa: CASSGETSSYEQYF

d_call: NA
v_call: TRBV19
clone_size: NA
j_call: TRBJ2-1
cdr3_nt: TGTGCCAGTAGTATCCCAGGGTTCCACAATGAGCAGTTCTTC
cdr3_aa: CASSIPGFHNEQFF

d_call: TRBD2
v_call: TRBV13
clone_size: NA
j_call: TRBJ2-6
cdr3_nt: TGTGCCAGCAGCTCGGGACTAGCGGGGGGGCCCCCCTCTGGGGCCAACGTCCTGACTTTC
cdr3_aa: CASSSGLAGGPPSGANVLTF

d_call: NA
v_call: TRBV2
clone_size: NA
j_call: TRBJ1-6
cdr3_nt: TGTGCCAGCATGGTAGCACCCGGTAATTCACCCCTCCACTTT
cdr3_aa: CASMVAPGNSPLHF

d_call: NA
v_call: TRBV5-1
clone_size: NA
j_call: TRBJ1-2
cdr3_nt: TGCGCCAGCATCCCCATTGCGGGGGGCACGGGCTACACCTTC
cdr3_aa: CASIPIAGGTGYTF

d_call: NA
v_call: TRBV5-1
clone_size: NA
j_call: TRBJ2-3
cdr3_nt: TGCGCCAGCAGCTTGCGGGGGGCCGGAGATACGCAGTATTTT
cdr3_aa: CASSLRGAGDTQYF

d_call: NA
v_call: TRBV11-3
clone_size: NA
j_call: TRBJ2-5
cdr3_nt: TGTGCCAGCAGCCAGGAGGAAGAGACCCAGTACTTC
cdr3_aa: CASSQEEETQYF

d_call: TRBD1
v_call: TRBV19
clone_size: NA
j_call: TRBJ1-1
cdr3_nt: TGTGCCAGTAGTAAGATGACAGGGGGGAACACTGAAGCTTTCTTT
cdr3_aa: CASSKMTGGNTEAFF

d_call: TRBD1
v_call: TRBV18
clone_size: once
j_call: TRBJ2-3
cdr3_nt: TGTGCCAGCCCCAGTGGGACAGGGAGCACAGATACGCAGTATTTT
cdr3_aa: CASPSGTGSTDTQYF

d_call: TRBD2
v_call: TRBV10-3
clone_size: NA
j_call: TRBJ2-7
cdr3_nt: TGTGCCATCAGTGAGGGACTAGCTGGTGAGCAGTACTTC
cdr3_aa: CAISEGLAGEQYF

d_call: TRBD2
v_call: TRBV11-2
clone_size: once
j_call: TRBJ2-3
cdr3_nt: TGTGCCAGCAGCTTGGGCGGGGGGCCTGGTGATACGCAGTATTTT
cdr3_aa: CASSLGGGPGDTQYF

d_call: TRBD1
v_call: TRBV27
clone_size: NA
j_call: TRBJ2-1
cdr3_nt: TGTGCCAGCAGATACGACAGGGCTACAATGAGGGAGCAGTTCTTC
cdr3_aa: CASRYDRATMREQFF

d_call: NA
v_call: TRBV5-6
clone_size: NA
j_call: TRBJ2-7
cdr3_nt: TGTGCCAGCAGCGGATCCGGGGGATTTACCTACGAGCAGTACTTC
cdr3_aa: CASSGSGGFTYEQYF

d_call: NA
v_call: TRBV27
clone_size: few
j_call: TRBJ2-5
cdr3_nt: TGTGCCAGCGGACAGACTAAAGAGACCCAGTACTTC
cdr3_aa: CASGQTKETQYF

d_call: TRBD1
v_call: TRBV19
clone_size: NA
j_call: TRBJ2-7
cdr3_nt: TGTGCCAGTAGTATCGGGACAGGGGGCTTCTACGAGCAGTACTTC
cdr3_aa: CASSIGTGGFYEQYF

d_call: NA
v_call: TRBV19
clone_size: NA
j_call: TRBJ2-6
cdr3_nt: TGTGCCAGTAGTTTCCTATTGGTACGAGGGGCCAACGTCCTGACTTTC
cdr3_aa: CASSFLLVRGANVLTF

d_call: TRBD2
v_call: TRBV19
clone_size: few
j_call: TRBJ2-7
cdr3_nt: TGTGCCAGTAGTATGGAGGGGGCTAGCGGGACCTACGAGCAGTACTTC
cdr3_aa: CASSMEGASGTYEQYF

d_call: NA
v_call: TRBV7-3
clone_size: NA
j_call: TRBJ1-1
cdr3_nt: TGTGCCAGCAGCTCCTCCGCAGGGGCCTACACTGAAGCTTTCTTT
cdr3_aa: CASSSSAGAYTEAFF

d_call: TRBD2
v_call: TRBV27
clone_size: NA
j_call: TRBJ2-3
cdr3_nt: TGTGCCAGCAGTTTTGGCCCCCGGGGGGAGCAGTATTTT
cdr3_aa: CASSFGPRGEQYF

d_call: NA
v_call: TRBV25-1
clone_size: NA
j_call: TRBJ2-3
cdr3_nt: TGTGCCAGCAGTGAACCTCTAGCTGGCACAGATACGCAGTATTTT
cdr3_aa: CASSEPLAGTDTQYF

d_call: NA
v_call: TRBV30
clone_size: NA
j_call: TRBJ1-2
cdr3_nt: TGTGCCTGGAGTGGAGAATTTGACTATGGCTACACCTTC
cdr3_aa: CAWSGEFDYGYTF

d_call: TRBD2
v_call: TRBV5-1
clone_size: once
j_call: TRBJ2-2
cdr3_nt: TGCGCCAGCAGCAACGGACTAGGGGCCACCGGGGAGCTGTTTTTT
cdr3_aa: CASSNGLGATGELFF

d_call: NA
v_call: TRBV19
clone_size: NA
j_call: TRBJ2-5
cdr3_nt: TGTGCCAGTAGTGACAGCTGGGGCCAAGAGACCCAGTACTTC
cdr3_aa: CASSDSWGQETQYF

d_call: NA
v_call: TRBV7-9
clone_size: few
j_call: TRBJ1-4
cdr3_nt: TGTGCCAGCAGCTTAGCCCGAGGGAGGGACGAAAAACTGTTTTTT
cdr3_aa: CASSLARGRDEKLFF

d_call: NA
v_call: TRBV5-1
clone_size: NA
j_call: TRBJ2-2
cdr3_nt: TGCGCCAGCAAACCGGGACAGAACACCGGGGAGCTGTTTTTT
cdr3_aa: CASKPGQNTGELFF

d_call: TRBD1
v_call: TRBV5-5
clone_size: NA
j_call: TRBJ2-3
cdr3_nt: TGTGCCAGCAGCACGAGGACAGGGGCAGATACGCAGTATTTT
cdr3_aa: CASSTRTGADTQYF

d_call: TRBD1
v_call: TRBV23-1
clone_size: NA
j_call: TRBJ2-7
cdr3_nt: TGCGCCAGCAGCCAGACAGGGGGGCCCAACGAGCAGTACTTC
cdr3_aa: CASSQTGGPNEQYF

d_call: NA
v_call: TRBV2
clone_size: once
j_call: TRBJ1-2
cdr3_nt: TGTGCCAGCAGTTCAGACAGGTACTATGGCTACACCTTC
cdr3_aa: CASSSDRYYGYTF

d_call: NA
v_call: TRBV6-6
clone_size: NA
j_call: TRBJ1-3
cdr3_nt: TGTGCCAGCAGTTACTCCCGAGTGGGAAACACCATATATTTT
cdr3_aa: CASSYSRVGNTIYF

d_call: TRBD2
v_call: TRBV19
clone_size: NA
j_call: TRBJ2-5
cdr3_nt: TGTGCCAGTAAGGGAGGGCGGACGAGCCGGCGGACAGAGACCCAGTACTTC
cdr3_aa: CASKGGRTSRRTETQYF

d_call: NA
v_call: TRBV7-8
clone_size: few
j_call: TRBJ1-1
cdr3_nt: TGTGCCAGCAGCTTAGCAGGGAGCCGACTAGCTTTCTTT
cdr3_aa: CASSLAGSRLAFF

d_call: NA
v_call: TRBV18
clone_size: once
j_call: TRBJ2-2
cdr3_nt: TGTGCCAGCTCACCCGAGCAGGGACTTAACACCGGGGAGCTGTTTTTT
cdr3_aa: CASSPEQGLNTGELFF

d_call: TRBD2
v_call: TRBV6-1
clone_size: NA
j_call: TRBJ2-7
cdr3_nt: TGTGCCAGCAGTACACGGACTAGCGGGAACTACGAGCAGTACTTC
cdr3_aa: CASSTRTSGNYEQYF

d_call: NA
v_call: TRBV10-3
clone_size: NA
j_call: TRBJ2-3
cdr3_nt: TGTGCCCCCGCGCTAGTGCCAGTTCTTGGCACAGATACGCAGTATTTT
cdr3_aa: CAPALVPVLGTDTQYF

d_call: NA
v_call: TRBV18
clone_size: NA
j_call: TRBJ1-3
cdr3_nt: TGTGCCAGCTCCACCCAATCTGGGGCTGTAAGAAACACCATATATTTT
cdr3_aa: CASSTQSGAVRNTIYF

d_call: TRBD1
v_call: TRBV18
clone_size: NA
j_call: TRBJ2-7
cdr3_nt: TGTGCCAGCTCACCATCCCAAACAGGGGGGCAGTACTTC
cdr3_aa: CASSPSQTGGQYF

d_call: TRBD1
v_call: TRBV9
clone_size: NA
j_call: TRBJ2-7
cdr3_nt: TGTGCCAGCAGCCCAAGGACAGGGCGCCCCTACGAGCAGTACTTC
cdr3_aa: CASSPRTGRPYEQYF

d_call: TRBD1
v_call: TRBV5-5
clone_size: NA
j_call: TRBJ2-7
cdr3_nt: TGTGCCAGCAGCCCATTCCCGACAGGGCAGGTTTACGAGCAGTACTTC
cdr3_aa: CASSPFPTGQVYEQYF

d_call: NA
v_call: TRBV2
clone_size: NA
j_call: TRBJ2-7
cdr3_nt: TGTGCCAGCAGTGAAGCGTGGAGTGGCGAGCAGTACTTC
cdr3_aa: CASSEAWSGEQYF

d_call: TRBD1
v_call: TRBV30
clone_size: NA
j_call: TRBJ2-5
cdr3_nt: TGTGCCTGGAGTGTCGGACAGGTAGAGACCCAGTACTTC
cdr3_aa: CAWSVGQVETQYF

d_call: NA
v_call: TRBV28
clone_size: NA
j_call: TRBJ1-2
cdr3_nt: TGTGCCAGCAGTTTAAGGTCGTCAGGGCGCGCCTATGGCTACACCTTC
cdr3_aa: CASSLRSSGRAYGYTF

d_call: TRBD1
v_call: TRBV28
clone_size: NA
j_call: TRBJ1-2
cdr3_nt: TGTGCCAGCAGTCTACAGGGGGCTGTTGACTATGGCTACACCTTC
cdr3_aa: CASSLQGAVDYGYTF

d_call: NA
v_call: TRBV7-3
clone_size: NA
j_call: TRBJ2-5
cdr3_nt: TGTGCCAGCAGCTTTACGCGTACGGAGACCCAGTACTTC
cdr3_aa: CASSFTRTETQYF

d_call: TRBD1
v_call: TRBV4-3
clone_size: few
j_call: TRBJ1-4
cdr3_nt: TGCGCCAGCAGCCGATCCGGGACAGGGGAGCAAAAACTGTTTTTT
cdr3_aa: CASSRSGTGEQKLFF

d_call: NA
v_call: TRBV2
clone_size: once
j_call: TRBJ1-1
cdr3_nt: TGTGCCCCCAACGGGGGTGACGAATTCTCTGAAGCTTTCTTT
cdr3_aa: CAPNGGDEFSEAFF

d_call: TRBD1
v_call: TRBV19
clone_size: NA
j_call: TRBJ1-2
cdr3_nt: TGTGCCAGTACCATGGGACAGGAGTACCTAGGCTATGGCTACACCTTC
cdr3_aa: CASTMGQEYLGYGYTF

d_call: NA
v_call: TRBV6-5
clone_size: few
j_call: TRBJ2-1
cdr3_nt: TGTGCCAGCACGAAATTACACAGTCTCAATGAGCAGTTCTTC
cdr3_aa: CASTKLHSLNEQFF

d_call: NA
v_call: TRBV4-1
clone_size: few
j_call: TRBJ1-6
cdr3_nt: TGCGCCAGCAGCCGACTCCATCGGCCCCAAGATTCACCCCTCCACTTT
cdr3_aa: CASSRLHRPQDSPLHF